The source of this T cell receptor (beta chain) is a study of T cells and Merkel cell carcinoma outcomes. In germline, CDR1 is KGHSH, CDR2 LQKENI. The CDR3 runs to 15 residues. With 6 bases removed from V and 2 bases from J, the gap between germline ends came to 15 bases. Only a few counts were recorded for this clone. This table comes from immunoSEQ multiplex PCR, and its TCRdb copy is limited to in-frame clones, with some not included. The repertoire includes roughly 13,000 clones, roughly 92% of them detected once, and about 2% sits in the top ten. Source material: tumor tissue from Merkel cell carcinoma. The chain joins TRBV18 to TRBJ2-3; tentatively, D is TRBD2 (6 bases). The clonotype was recovered from a human donor with Merkel cell carcinoma. CDR3 nucleotide sequence: TGTGCCAGCTCTTCCTTAGCGGTTCCCACAGATACGCAGTATTTT. It encodes CASSSLAVPTDTQYF. Combining the CDR3 with reference TRBV18 and TRBJ2-3 gives the whole variable domain NAGVMQNPRHLVRRRGQEARLRCSPMKGHSHVYWYRQLPEEGLKFMVYLQKENIIDESGMPKERFSAEFPKEGPSILRIQQVVRGDSAAYFCASSSLAVPTDTQYFGPGTRLTVL.